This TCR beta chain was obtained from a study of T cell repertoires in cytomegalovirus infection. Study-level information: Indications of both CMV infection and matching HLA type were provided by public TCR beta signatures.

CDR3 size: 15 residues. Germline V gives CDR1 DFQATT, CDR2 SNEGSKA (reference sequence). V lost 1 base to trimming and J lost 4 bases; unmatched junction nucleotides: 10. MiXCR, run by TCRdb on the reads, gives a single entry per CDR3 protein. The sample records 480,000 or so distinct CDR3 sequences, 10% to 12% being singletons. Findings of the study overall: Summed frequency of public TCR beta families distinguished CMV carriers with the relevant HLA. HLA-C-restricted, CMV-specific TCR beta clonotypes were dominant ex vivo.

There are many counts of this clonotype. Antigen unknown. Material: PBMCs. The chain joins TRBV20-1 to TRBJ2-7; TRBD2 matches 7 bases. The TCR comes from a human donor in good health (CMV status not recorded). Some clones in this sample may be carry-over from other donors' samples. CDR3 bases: TGCAGTGCTAGAGGTAGACAAGCGGGAATTTACGAGCAGTACTTC. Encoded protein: CSARGRQAGIYEQYF.